The 5 T cell receptor beta chains below were found in one sample sequenced in a study of blood T cell repertoires in COVID-19. The assay was immunoSEQ multiplex PCR, and TCRdb's table has in-frame clones only and misses some. The sample includes 95,000 to 120,000 clones, 81% of them seen just once. Sequencing was done on a sample of peripheral blood. These receptors originate from a middle-aged man with acute or convalescent COVID-19.

This clone was detected only a few times. The rearrangement links TRBV2 to TRBJ2-5; the D gene is possibly TRBD2 (6 bases). Germline V CDR1 and CDR2: SNHLY, FYNNEI. With 6 bases removed from V and 2 bases from J, the gap between germline ends came to 13 bases. This CDR3 has 14 amino acids. The CDR3 reads CASRRRVNQETQYF. The CDR3 coding sequence is TGTGCCAGCAGGAGGAGGGTGAATCAAGAGACCCAGTACTTC.

The chain has TRBV18 and TRBJ1-6; 7 positions agree with TRBD1. After removal of 5 bases from V and 9 bases from J, the junction contained 13 bases not matched to a gene. Germline CDR1 reads KGHSH; CDR2 reads LQKENI. The length of the CDR3 is 16 residues. CDR3 residues: CASSSSAKGAGSPLHF. DNA of the CDR3: TGTGCCAGCTCATCCTCCGCCAAGGGGGCAGGTTCACCCCTCCACTTT.

The V call is TRBV14, the J call TRBJ2-3, with 8 bases aligning to TRBD2. CDR3 size: 14 residues. Germline-derived CDR1 and CDR2 are SGHDN and FVKESK. Germline trimming cut 5 bases from V and 2 bases from J; bases unmatched to any gene: 3. In DNA, the CDR3 is TGTGCCAGCAGCATCGGACTAGCCACAGATACGCAGTATTTT. This encodes CASSIGLATDTQYF. Variable domain in full (rest from reference TRBV14 and TRBJ2-3): EAGVTQFPSHSVIEKGQTVTLRCDPISGHDNLYWYRRVMGKEIKFLLHFVKESKQDESGMPNNRFLAERTGGTYSTLKVQPAELEDSGVYFCASSIGLATDTQYFGPGTRLTVL.

The chain couples TRBV28 to TRBJ2-2; D is ambiguous. Per the germline V gene, CDR1 is MDHEN and CDR2 is SYDVKM. Trimming pared 6 bases from V and 0 bases from J, leaving 11 bases between. CDR3 length: 15 residues. CDR3 nucleotides: TGTGCCAGCAGCCATGGCAGCGCGAACACCGGGGAGCTGTTTTTT. It specifies CASSHGSANTGELFF. Full variable domain (rest looked up from reference TRBV28 and TRBJ2-2): DVKVTQSSRYLVKRTGEKVFLECVQDMDHENMFWYRQDPGLGLRLIYFSYDVKMKEKGDIPEGYSVSREKKERFSLILESASTNQTSMYLCASSHGSANTGELFFGEGSRLTVL.

This clone was observed a handful of times. The chain employs TRBV5-6 and TRBJ1-2; 8 nucleotides agree with TRBD1. After removal of 3 bases from V and 6 bases from J, the junction contained 4 bases not matched to a gene. There are 13 residues in the CDR3. Germline assignment: CDR1 SGHDT and CDR2 YYEEEE. The CDR3 DNA follows: TGTGCCAGCAGCTGGACAGGGAGGGATGGCTACACCTTC. Protein product: CASSWTGRDGYTF.